A selection of T cell receptor beta chains follows, all from one sample in a study of T cell changes during pregnancy in multiple sclerosis. The method was immunoSEQ multiplex PCR; TCRdb's version includes in-frame clones alone and lacks a portion of them. The sample contains some 50,000 clones, about 91% of which appear only once. The specimen comprised CD8+ T cells from peripheral blood mononuclear cells, sampled in the second trimester of pregnancy. The receptors stem from a female donor with multiple sclerosis, enrolled in a pregnancy study. Each CDR3 is given with its conserved first and last residue. D genes are given only for firm matches. Rows may omit the clone size; those that give it use once, few, many or a size class.

CSVRRPTEAFF,TGCAGCGTGAGGCGACCCACTGAAGCTTTCTTT,TRBJ1-1,.,few,TRBV29-1
CASSFQTGRSGNTIYF,TGTGCCAGCAGCTTCCAGACAGGCCGCTCTGGAAACACCATATATTTT,TRBJ1-3,.,.,TRBV13
CASSQGGRPSQGGNQPQHF,TGCGCCAGCAGCCAAGGGGGGCGTCCCAGCCAAGGTGGCAATCAGCCCCAGCATTTT,TRBJ1-5,.,.,TRBV4-3
CASSERGNQPQHF,TGTGCCAGCAGTGAGCGAGGCAATCAGCCCCAGCATTTT,TRBJ1-5,.,.,TRBV9
CASSLEGVTYNEQFF,TGTGCCAGCAGCTTGGAGGGAGTCACCTACAATGAGCAGTTCTTC,TRBJ2-1,.,.,TRBV9
CASRETRNEAFF,TGTGCCAGCAGGGAAACGCGGAATGAAGCTTTCTTT,TRBJ1-1,.,.,TRBV2
CASSVDWGLQETQYF,TGTGCCAGCAGCGTAGATTGGGGCCTCCAAGAGACCCAGTACTTC,TRBJ2-5,.,.,TRBV9
CSVESGGLSYEQYF,TGCAGCGTTGAATCTGGGGGACTGTCCTACGAGCAGTACTTT,TRBJ2-7,.,once,TRBV29-1
CASSTGGRQETQYF,TGTGCCAGCAGCACGGGGGGCCGGCAAGAGACCCAGTACTTC,TRBJ2-5,.,.,TRBV9
CASSLSAGVSSPLHF,TGTGCCAGCAGTTTATCAGCAGGGGTAAGTTCACCCCTCCACTTT,TRBJ1-6,.,few,TRBV27
CASSEVGGRDEQFF,TGTGCCAGCAGTGAGGTGGGGGGGCGGGATGAGCAGTTCTTC,TRBJ2-1,.,.,TRBV6-4
CASSQEVAAYEQYF,TGTGCCAGCAGCCAAGAAGTGGCAGCCTACGAGCAGTACTTC,TRBJ2-7,.,once,TRBV4-2